Listed below are T cell receptor beta chains from one sample, sequenced in a study of shared clonotypes between healthy human individuals. TCRdb's copy holds only in-frame clones and misses some; the assay was immunoSEQ multiplex PCR. This table holds millions of clones, about 95% found once. Source material: naive CD8+ T cells sorted from blood. Source of these receptors: a man aged 18 to 29 in good health. Each CDR3 is given with its conserved first and last residue. D genes are given only for firm matches. Size is omitted from some rows. Given values are once, few, many or a class for expanded clones.

clone size,V gene,J gene,D gene,CDR3 protein,CDR3 DNA
-,TRBV27,TRBJ2-1,TRBD2,CASSLTSGRESSYNEQFF,TGTGCCAGCAGTTTGACTAGCGGGAGGGAGAGCTCCTACAATGAGCAGTTCTTC
-,TRBV5-6,TRBJ2-7,TRBD1,CASSVSGTGVGEQYF,TGTGCCAGCAGCGTTTCCGGGACAGGGGTGGGCGAGCAGTACTTC
-,TRBV30,TRBJ2-3,TRBD2,CAWSGLFGGRPDTQYF,TGTGCCTGGAGTGGGCTTTTCGGGGGGAGACCAGATACGCAGTATTTT
-,TRBV7-2,TRBJ1-5,-,CASSLGSSGMPQHF,TGTGCCAGCAGCTTAGGTTCCAGCGGGATGCCCCAGCATTTT
-,TRBV7-9,TRBJ2-5,TRBD2,CASSLTSGWQETQYF,TGTGCCAGCAGCTTGACTAGCGGATGGCAAGAGACCCAGTACTTC
-,TRBV27,TRBJ1-2,-,CASSLRAGYGYTF,TGTGCCAGCAGTTTACGGGCAGGCTATGGCTACACCTTC
-,TRBV29-1,TRBJ1-1,-,CSVEDLSGNTEAFF,TGCAGCGTTGAAGATCTTTCGGGAAACACTGAAGCTTTCTTT
-,TRBV5-1,TRBJ2-7,-,CASSLTPHYEQYF,TGCGCCAGCAGCTTGACACCCCACTACGAGCAGTACTTC
-,TRBV27,TRBJ2-3,-,CASSFGDNTDTQYF,TGTGCCAGCAGTTTCGGTGACAACACAGATACGCAGTATTTT
-,TRBV7-9,TRBJ1-3,-,CASSSHSGGFSFTTIYF,TGTGCCAGCAGCTCCCACTCCGGGGGCTTCTCCTTTACCACCATATATTTT
-,TRBV2,TRBJ1-6,TRBD1,CASSEATGGHSPLHF,TGTGCCAGCAGTGAAGCTACAGGGGGTCATTCACCCCTCCACTTT
-,TRBV4-1,TRBJ2-1,TRBD1,CASSQDETGVAYNEQFF,TGCGCCAGCAGCCAAGATGAAACAGGGGTCGCCTACAATGAGCAGTTCTTC
-,TRBV28,TRBJ2-7,-,CASSAPGGYEQYF,TGTGCCAGCAGTGCGCCAGGAGGCTACGAGCAGTACTTC
-,TRBV19,TRBJ1-4,-,CASSLQGRNEKLFF,TGTGCCAGTAGTCTACAGGGACGGAATGAAAAACTGTTTTTT
once,TRBV11-3,TRBJ1-1,TRBD1,CASSAGGTEAFF,TGTGCCAGCAGCGCAGGGGGAACTGAAGCTTTCTTT
-,TRBV28,TRBJ2-7,-,CASSGGGKSIRDYEQYF,TGTGCCAGCAGTGGGGGCGGGAAATCGATCCGGGACTACGAGCAGTACTTC
-,TRBV30,TRBJ1-1,TRBD1,CAWSTGQGATEAFF,TGTGCCTGGAGTACGGGACAGGGTGCCACTGAAGCTTTCTTT
-,TRBV6-9,TRBJ1-2,-,CASIHHGGGGYTF,TGTGCCAGCATTCACCACGGGGGTGGGGGCTACACCTTC
-,TRBV19,TRBJ2-7,-,CASSPLPSYEQYF,TGTGCCAGTAGCCCCCTCCCCTCCTACGAGCAGTACTTC
-,TRBV5-4,TRBJ1-1,-,CASSLLGAGIMDTEAFF,TGTGCCAGCAGCTTGTTGGGGGCGGGTATAATGGACACTGAAGCTTTCTTT
-,TRBV30,TRBJ2-7,-,CAWSVGVGYEQYF,TGTGCCTGGAGTGTCGGGGTTGGTTACGAGCAGTACTTC
-,TRBV27,TRBJ2-7,-,CASSLVPSSYEQYF,TGTGCCAGCAGTTTAGTTCCCAGCTCCTACGAGCAGTACTTC
-,TRBV7-8,TRBJ1-1,-,CASSPRANTEAFF,TGTGCCAGCAGCCCACGCGCGAACACTGAAGCTTTCTTT
-,TRBV2,TRBJ1-1,TRBD1,CASSATQGMVTEAFF,TGTGCCAGCAGTGCAACACAGGGGATGGTGACTGAAGCTTTCTTT
-,TRBV6-5,TRBJ2-2,-,CASSYSNGNTGELFF,TGTGCCAGCAGTTACTCGAACGGTAACACCGGGGAGCTGTTTTTT
-,TRBV6-5,TRBJ1-5,-,CASSPVNNQPQHF,TGTGCCAGCAGTCCCGTAAACAATCAGCCCCAGCATTTT
few,TRBV7-9,TRBJ2-6,-,CASSLGSGANVLTF,TGTGCCAGCAGCTTGGGCTCTGGGGCCAACGTCCTGACTTTC
-,TRBV19,TRBJ2-5,TRBD1,CASSEVGTEETQYF,TGTGCCAGTAGTGAGGTCGGGACAGAAGAGACCCAGTACTTC
-,TRBV7-6,TRBJ2-2,TRBD2,CASSFLAAGEGGELFF,TGTGCCAGCAGCTTTTTAGCGGCGGGGGAGGGCGGGGAGCTGTTTTTT
-,TRBV4-1,TRBJ1-6,-,CASSPAPGYNSPLHF,TGCGCCAGCAGCCCCGCCCCGGGGTATAATTCACCCCTCCACTTT
-,TRBV28,TRBJ2-5,-,CASSPVPGHAYQETQYF,TGTGCCAGCAGCCCTGTCCCGGGACACGCGTACCAAGAGACCCAGTACTTC
-,TRBV7-6,TRBJ2-7,-,CASSIGTLTYEQYF,TGTGCCAGCAGCATCGGGACGCTGACCTACGAGCAGTACTTC
-,TRBV4-1,TRBJ1-5,-,CASSQRQGSQPQHF,TGCGCCAGCAGCCAACGTCAGGGGAGTCAGCCCCAGCATTTT
once,TRBV13,TRBJ2-3,TRBD2,CASSSDSGWPLTDTQYF,TGTGCCAGCAGCTCCGATAGCGGGTGGCCACTCACAGATACGCAGTATTTT